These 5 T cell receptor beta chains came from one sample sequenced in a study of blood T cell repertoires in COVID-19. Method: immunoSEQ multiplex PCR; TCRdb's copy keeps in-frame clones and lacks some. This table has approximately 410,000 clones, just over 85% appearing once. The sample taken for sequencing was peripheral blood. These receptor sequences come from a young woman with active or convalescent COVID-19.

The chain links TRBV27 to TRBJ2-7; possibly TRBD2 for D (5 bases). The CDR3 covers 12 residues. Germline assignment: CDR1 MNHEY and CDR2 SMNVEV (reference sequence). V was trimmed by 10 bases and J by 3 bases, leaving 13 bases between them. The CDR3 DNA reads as TGTGCCACCGGGCGGGCCGACTACGAGCAGTACTTC. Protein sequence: CATGRADYEQYF.

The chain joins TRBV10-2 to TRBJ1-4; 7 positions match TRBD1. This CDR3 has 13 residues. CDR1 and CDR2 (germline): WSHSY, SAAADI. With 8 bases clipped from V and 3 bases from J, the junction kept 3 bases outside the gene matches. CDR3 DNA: TGCGCCAGCCTGGGGACAGCTAATGAAAAACTGTTTTTT. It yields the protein CASLGTANEKLFF.

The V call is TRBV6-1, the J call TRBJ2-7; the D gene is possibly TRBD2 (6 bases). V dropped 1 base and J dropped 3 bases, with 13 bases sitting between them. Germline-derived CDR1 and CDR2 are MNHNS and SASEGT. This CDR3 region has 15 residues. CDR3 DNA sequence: TGTGCCAGCAGTGAAGGGGGAGGTGCCGGCTACGAGCAGTACTTC. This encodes CASSEGGGAGYEQYF.

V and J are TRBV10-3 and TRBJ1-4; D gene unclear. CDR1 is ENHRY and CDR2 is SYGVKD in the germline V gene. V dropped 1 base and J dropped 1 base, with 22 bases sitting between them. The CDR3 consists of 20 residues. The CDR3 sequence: CAISEFGSTITAGTNEKLFF. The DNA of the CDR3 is TGTGCCATCAGTGAGTTCGGGTCGACTATTACAGCGGGAACTAATGAAAAACTGTTTTTT.

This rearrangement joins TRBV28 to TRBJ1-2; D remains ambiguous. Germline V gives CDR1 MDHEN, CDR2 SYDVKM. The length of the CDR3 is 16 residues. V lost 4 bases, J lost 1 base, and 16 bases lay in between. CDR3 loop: CASSYPPGTYNYGYTF. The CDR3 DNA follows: TGTGCCAGCAGTTACCCCCCAGGCACCTATAACTATGGCTACACCTTC.